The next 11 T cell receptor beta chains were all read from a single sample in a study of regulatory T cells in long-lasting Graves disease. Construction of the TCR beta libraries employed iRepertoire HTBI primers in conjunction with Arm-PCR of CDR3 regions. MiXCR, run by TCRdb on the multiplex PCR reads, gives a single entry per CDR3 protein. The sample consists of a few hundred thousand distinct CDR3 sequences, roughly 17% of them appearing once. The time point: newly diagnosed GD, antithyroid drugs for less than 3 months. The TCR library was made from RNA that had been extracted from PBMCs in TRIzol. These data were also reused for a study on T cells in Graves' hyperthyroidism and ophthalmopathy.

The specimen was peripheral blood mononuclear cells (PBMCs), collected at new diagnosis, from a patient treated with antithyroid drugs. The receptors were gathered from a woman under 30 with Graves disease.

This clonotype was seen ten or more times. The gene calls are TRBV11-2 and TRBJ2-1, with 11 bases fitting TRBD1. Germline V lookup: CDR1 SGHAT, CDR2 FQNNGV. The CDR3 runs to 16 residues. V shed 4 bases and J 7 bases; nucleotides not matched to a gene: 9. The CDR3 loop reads CASSSSLGQGGNEQFF. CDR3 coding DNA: TGTGCCAGCAGCTCGAGCCTGGGACAGGGGGGGAATGAGCAGTTCTTC.

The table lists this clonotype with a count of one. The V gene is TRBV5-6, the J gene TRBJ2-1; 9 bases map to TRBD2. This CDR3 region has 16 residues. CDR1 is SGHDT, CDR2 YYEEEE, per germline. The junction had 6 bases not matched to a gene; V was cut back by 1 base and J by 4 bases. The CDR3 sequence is CASSLSLAGLYNEQFF. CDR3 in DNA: TGTGCCAGCAGCTTGAGTCTAGCGGGACTATACAATGAGCAGTTCTTC.

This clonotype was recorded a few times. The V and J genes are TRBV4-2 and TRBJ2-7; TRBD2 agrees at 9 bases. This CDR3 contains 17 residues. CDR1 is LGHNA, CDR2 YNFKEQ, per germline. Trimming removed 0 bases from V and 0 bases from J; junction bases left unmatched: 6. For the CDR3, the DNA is TGTGCCAGCAGCCAAGAAGCTAGCGGGAAAAGCTCCTACGAGCAGTACTTC. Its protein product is CASSQEASGKSSYEQYF.

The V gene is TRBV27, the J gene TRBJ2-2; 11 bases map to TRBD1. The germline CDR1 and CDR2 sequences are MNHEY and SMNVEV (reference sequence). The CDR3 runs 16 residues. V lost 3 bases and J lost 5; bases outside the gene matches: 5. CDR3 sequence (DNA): TGTGCCAGCAGTTTGGGGACAGGGGGTTGGACCGGGGAGCTGTTTTTT. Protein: CASSLGTGGWTGELFF.

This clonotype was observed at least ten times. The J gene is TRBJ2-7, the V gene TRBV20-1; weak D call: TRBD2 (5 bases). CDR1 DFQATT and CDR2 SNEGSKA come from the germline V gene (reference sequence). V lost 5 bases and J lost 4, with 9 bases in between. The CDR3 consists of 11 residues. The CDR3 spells CSAPSGYEQYF. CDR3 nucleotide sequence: TGCAGTGCTCCAAGCGGATACGAGCAGTACTTC.

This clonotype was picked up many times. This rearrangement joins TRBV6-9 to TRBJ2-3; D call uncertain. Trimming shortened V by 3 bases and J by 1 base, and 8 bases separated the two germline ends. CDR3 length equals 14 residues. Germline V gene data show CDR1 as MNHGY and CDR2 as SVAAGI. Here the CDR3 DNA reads TGTGCCAGCAGTTACCGGGCGGGCACAGATACGCAGTATTTT. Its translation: CASSYRAGTDTQYF.

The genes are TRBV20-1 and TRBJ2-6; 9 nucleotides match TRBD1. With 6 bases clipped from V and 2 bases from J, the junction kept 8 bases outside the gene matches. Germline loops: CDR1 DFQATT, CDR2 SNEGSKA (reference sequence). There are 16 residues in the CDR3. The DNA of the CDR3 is TGCAGTGCAGATACAGGGGGCGCGGCTGGGGCCAACGTCCTGACTTTC. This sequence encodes CSADTGGAAGANVLTF.

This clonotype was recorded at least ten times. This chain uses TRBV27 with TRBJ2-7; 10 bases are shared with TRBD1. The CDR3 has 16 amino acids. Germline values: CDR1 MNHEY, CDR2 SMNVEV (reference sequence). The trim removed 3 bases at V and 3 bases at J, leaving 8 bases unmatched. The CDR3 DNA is TGTGCCAGCAGTTTCTTGCCGGGACAGGGGTACTACGAGCAGTACTTC. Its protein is CASSFLPGQGYYEQYF.

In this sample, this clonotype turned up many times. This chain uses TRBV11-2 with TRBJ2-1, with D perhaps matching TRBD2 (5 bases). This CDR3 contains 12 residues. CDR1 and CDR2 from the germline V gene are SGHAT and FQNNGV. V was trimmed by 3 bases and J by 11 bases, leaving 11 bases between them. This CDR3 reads CASSLGRGKQFF. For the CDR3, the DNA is TGTGCCAGCAGCTTGGGTCGGGGAAAGCAGTTCTTC. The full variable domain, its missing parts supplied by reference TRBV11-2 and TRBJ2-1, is EAGVAQSPRYKIIEKRQSVAFWCNPISGHATLYWYQQILGQGPKLLIQFQNNGVVDDSQLPKDRFSAERLKGVDSTLKIQPAKLEDSAVYLCASSLGRGKQFFGPGTRLTVL.

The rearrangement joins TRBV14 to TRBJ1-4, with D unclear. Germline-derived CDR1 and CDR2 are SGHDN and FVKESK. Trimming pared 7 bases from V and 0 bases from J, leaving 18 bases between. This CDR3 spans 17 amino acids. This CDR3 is CASTERTFGSTNEKLFF. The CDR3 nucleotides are TGTGCCAGCACCGAAAGGACCTTCGGGTCAACTAATGAAAAACTGTTTTTT. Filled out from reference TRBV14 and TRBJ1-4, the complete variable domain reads EAGVTQFPSHSVIEKGQTVTLRCDPISGHDNLYWYRRVMGKEIKFLLHFVKESKQDESGMPNNRFLAERTGGTYSTLKVQPAELEDSGVYFCASTERTFGSTNEKLFFGSGTQLSVL.

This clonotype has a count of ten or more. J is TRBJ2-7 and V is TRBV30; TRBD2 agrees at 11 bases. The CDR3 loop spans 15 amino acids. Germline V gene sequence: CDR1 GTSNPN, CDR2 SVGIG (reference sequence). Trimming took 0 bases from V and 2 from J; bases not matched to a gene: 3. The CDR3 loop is CAWSVGTSGTYEQYF. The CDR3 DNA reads TGTGCCTGGAGTGTGGGGACTAGCGGTACCTACGAGCAGTACTTC.